One and the same sample provided the 20 T cell receptor beta chains below, sequenced in a study of T cells in women clearing cervical HPV infection. Produced via immunoSEQ multiplex PCR; TCRdb's table is partial and in-frame only. This sample's table reports about 24,000 clones. The specimen was blood buffy coat. All receptors derive from a woman between 18 and 75 years old with a cervical HPV16 infection that either progressed to CIN3+ or cleared (not recorded which).

As concerns this clone: The read falls 3 residues short of the CDR3 end, and the missing part is taken from the germline J gene. The chain is built from TRBV6-2 or TRBV6-3 and TRBJ2-1; 10 positions agree with TRBD2. Germline CDR1 is MNHEY and CDR2 is SVGEGT. The CDR3 extends over 14 amino acids. After removal of 8 bases from V and 4 bases from J, the junction contained 5 bases not matched to a gene. The sequenced part of the CDR3 DNA is TGTGCCAGCCGCCCAGCGGGGGGGTACAATGAG. Translation gives CASRPAGGYNE. The CDR3 in its entirety is CASRPAGGYNEQFF.

On this clone itself: With the read ending 3 residues before the CDR3 end, the germline J gene is used to fill in that end. V is TRBV7-6 and J is TRBJ2-7; 9 bases fit TRBD2. Germline loops: CDR1 SGHVS, CDR2 FNYEAQ. Losses at the gene ends were 1 base for V and 3 bases for J; bases not matched to a gene: 4. The CDR3 contains 15 residues. The sequenced CDR3 bases are TGTGCCAGCAGCTTAGAGGCTAGCGGGGTCTACGAG. Encoded protein: CASSLEASGVYE. The entire CDR3 protein is CASSLEASGVYEQYF.

Turning to this clone: With the read ending 3 residues before the CDR3 end, the germline J gene is used to fill in that end. The chain has TRBV6-1 and TRBJ2-3; D might be TRBD1 (6 bases). V lost 3 bases, J lost 6 bases, and 16 bases lay in between. CDR1 and CDR2 from the germline V gene are MNHNS and SASEGT. The CDR3 sequence is 15 residues long. The sequenced part of the CDR3 DNA is TGTGCCAGCAGTGAGGGCTTGGGGGCCGGGGATACG. Translating it yields CASSEGLGAGDT. Given in full, the CDR3 is CASSEGLGAGDTQYF.

Comment on this clone: Read sequence stops 3 residues before the CDR3 end, and the germline J gene provides the missing end. The rearrangement uses TRBV5-1 and TRBJ2-7; possible D gene TRBD2, 5 bases. The CDR3 is 15 amino acids. Trimming pared 3 bases from V and 3 bases from J, leaving 16 bases between. Germline assignment: CDR1 SGHRS and CDR2 YFSETQ. The CDR3 bases that were read are TGCGCCAGCAGCTCCCGAGGGCAGGCGAACTACGAG. As protein: CASSSRGQANYE. The full CDR3 protein is CASSSRGQANYEQYF.

Partial CDR3 DNA: TGCAGTGCTCAGGATCCCCGGGGGACGAATGAG. It yields the protein CSAQDPRGTNE. The CDR3 in its entirety is CSAQDPRGTNEQFF. V is TRBV20-1 and J is TRBJ2-1; tentatively, D is TRBD2 (6 bases). The read gets to within 3 residues of the CDR3 end, and the germline J gene fills in the rest. The CDR3 spans 14 residues. V lost 5 bases and J lost 7, with 18 bases in between. CDR1 DFQATT and CDR2 SNEGSKA come from the germline V gene (reference sequence).

Remarks on this clone: The sequenced fragment ends 3 residues before the CDR3 boundary, so the rest is inferred from the germline J gene. This chain connects TRBV5-1 to TRBJ2-3, with TRBD2 matching 10 bases. The J segment lost 4 bases and the V segment lost 0 bases, leaving 11 bases of the junction unmatched. CDR1 and CDR2 from the germline V gene are SGHRS and YFSETQ. This CDR3 comprises 18 residues. CDR3 bases read: TGCGCCAGCAGCTTGGCGGCTAGCGGGAGTTCTATAGCAGATACG. Translated: CASSLAASGSSIADT. The whole CDR3 region reads CASSLAASGSSIADTQYF.

Notes on this clone: The read terminates 3 residues ahead of where the CDR3 ends, so the germline J gene completes it. This sequence joins TRBV19 and TRBJ1-5; D is possibly TRBD1 (6 bases). The CDR3 loop spans 14 amino acids. Germline CDR1 and CDR2: LNHDA and SQIVND (reference sequence). V lost 1 base and J 6 bases, leaving 10 bases between the germline ends. The CDR3 loop reads CASSIAGAGQPQHF. CDR3 bases read: TGTGCCAGTAGTATAGCAGGGGCCGGTCAGCCC.

Of note for this clone: The read halts 3 residues ahead of the CDR3 end, with the missing end drawn from the germline J gene. J is TRBJ2-2 and V is TRBV19; weak D call: TRBD1 (6 bases). This CDR3 region has 14 residues. CDR1 and CDR2 from the germline V gene are LNHDA and SQIVND (reference sequence). The CDR3: CATATVNRQDWLFF. The DNA read from the CDR3 is TGTGCCACCGCGACTGTAAATCGACAGGATTGG. Full variable domain (outside the CDR3, taken from reference TRBV19 and TRBJ2-2): DGGITQSPKYLFRKEGQNVTLSCEQNLNHDAMYWYRQDPGQGLRLIYYSQIVNDFQKGDIAEGYSVSREKKESFPLTVTSAQKNPTAFYLCATATVNRQDWLFFGEGSRLTVL.

Remarks on this clone: Read data end 3 residues before the CDR3 end; the end is taken from the germline J gene. This chain links TRBV5-1 with TRBJ2-3; tentatively, D is TRBD2 (5 bases). This CDR3 spans 13 amino acids. Per germline, CDR1 SGHRS and CDR2 YFSETQ. V dropped 2 bases and J dropped 3 bases, with 7 bases sitting between them. The CDR3 is CASSFLATDTQYF. The covered CDR3 bases are TGCGCCAGCAGCTTTCTAGCAACAGATACG.

On this clone: With the read ending 3 residues before the CDR3 end, the germline J gene is used to fill in that end. The J gene is TRBJ2-3, the V gene TRBV27; possibly TRBD1 for D (7 bases). Trimming took off 4 bases at V and 5 bases at J, with 22 bases between the two ends. Per germline, CDR1 MNHEY and CDR2 SMNVEV (reference sequence). The length of the CDR3 is 17 residues. CDR3 in amino acids: CASSSHGGTVRRDTQYF. CDR3 DNA (partial): TGTGCCAGCAGTTCACACGGCGGGACAGTTCGGCGAGATACG.

Details on this clone: Read coverage stops 3 residues before the CDR3 terminus; the germline J gene supplies the remainder. The chain has TRBV18 and TRBJ1-4, with 9 bases identical to TRBD1. CDR3 length: 16 amino acids. The germline V gene has CDR1 KGHSH and CDR2 LQKENI. CDR3 sequence reads: CASSPGTGRANSPLFF. The sequenced part of the CDR3 DNA is TGTGCCAGCTCACCGGGGACAGGGAGGGCAAATTCACCA.

Notes on this clone: Sequencing ends 3 residues short of the CDR3 end; the germline J gene provides the rest. The chain is built from TRBV20-1 and TRBJ2-7; 7 nucleotides line up with TRBD2. J was trimmed by 4 bases and V by 2 bases; bases with no gene match: 11. This CDR3 has 15 residues. Germline values: CDR1 DFQATT, CDR2 SNEGSKA (reference sequence). The CDR3 reads CSARPEGRVWYEQYF. CDR3 bases read: TGCAGTGCTAGACCCGAGGGGAGGGTTTGGTACGAG.

Points on this clone: The read finishes 3 residues shy of the CDR3 end, and the germline J gene is used to complete it. This sequence joins TRBV19 and TRBJ2-2; 10 bases fit TRBD1. The CDR3 totals 15 residues. Per germline, CDR1 LNHDA and CDR2 SQIVND (reference sequence). V shed 3 bases and J 4 bases; nucleotides not matched to a gene: 2. The DNA read from the CDR3 is TGTGCCAGTAGTATCTGGACAGGGGGCACCGGGGAG. Its translation is CASSIWTGGTGE. The full-length CDR3 reads as CASSIWTGGTGELFF.

For this clone: The read gets to within 3 residues of the CDR3 end, and the germline J gene fills in the rest. The chain employs TRBV20-1 and TRBJ2-2, with TRBD1 identical over 9 bases. CDR1 and CDR2 from the germline V gene are DFQATT and SNEGSKA (reference sequence). The CDR3 has 13 amino acids. The CDR3 sequence: CSAQQGALEKLFF. CDR3 DNA, as far as it was read: TGCAGTGCGCAACAGGGGGCGCTGGAAAAG.

About this clone itself: The read gets to within 3 residues of the CDR3 end, and the germline J gene fills in the rest. The chain combines TRBV13 with TRBJ1-6; D ambiguous. The CDR3 length is 14 residues. V dropped 0 bases and J dropped 8 bases, with 8 bases sitting between them. Germline V CDR1 and CDR2: PRHDT, FYEKMQ (reference sequence). This CDR3 reads CASSLGRGDSPLHF. Incomplete CDR3 DNA: TGTGCCAGCAGCTTAGGCCGCGGGGATTCACCC.

Turning to this clone: The read ends 3 residues early relative to the CDR3; the germline J gene fills the gap. This chain joins TRBV12-5 and TRBJ2-3, with D perhaps matching TRBD2 (5 bases). Germline assignment: CDR1 LGHNT and CDR2 FRNRAP. The CDR3 extends over 14 amino acids. The CDR3 here is CASGLDGVWQPQYF. The sequenced CDR3 bases are TGTGCTAGTGGTTTGGACGGGGTCTGGCAGCCG.

Worth noting for this clone: Coverage ceases 3 residues before the CDR3 finishes, and the germline J gene fills in the end. The chain is built from TRBV7-2 and TRBJ2-3; 7 positions match TRBD2. The CDR3 is 15 residues long. V lost 5 bases to trimming and J lost 5 bases; unmatched junction nucleotides: 10. Germline CDR1 SGHTA, CDR2 FQGNSA. Incomplete CDR3 DNA: TGTGCCAGCAGCCTCTCCTCTAGCGGAGGAGATACG. This gives the protein CASSLSSSGGDT. The CDR3, in full, reads CASSLSSSGGDTQYF.

Turning to this clone: The read halts 3 residues ahead of the CDR3 end, with the missing end drawn from the germline J gene. The chain links TRBV18 to TRBJ2-4, with D tentatively TRBD1 (7 bases). Germline V CDR1 and CDR2: KGHSH, LQKENI. CDR3 length: 14 residues. The chain's CDR3 is CASSPSGGNYGQYF. The CDR3 DNA, read in part, is TGTGCCAGCTCACCTTCAGGGGGGAACTATGGT.

Concerning this clone: The read terminates 3 residues before the CDR3 end, so the remaining end is supplied by the germline J gene. V gene TRBV5-1 combines with J gene TRBJ2-3; the match to TRBD2 covers 9 bases. The CDR3 is 15 residues long. Losses at the gene ends were 4 bases for V and 5 bases for J; bases not matched to a gene: 8. CDR1 is SGHRS and CDR2 is YFSETQ in the germline V gene. The CDR3 bases that were read are TGCGCCAGCAGCCGTAGCGGGAGTCCTGGAGATACG. Its protein product is CASSRSGSPGDT. The entire CDR3 sequence reads CASSRSGSPGDTQYF. The full variable domain, in which reference TRBV5-1 and TRBJ2-3 provide the parts outside the CDR3, is KAGVTQTPRYLIKTRGQQVTLSCSPISGHRSVSWYQQTPGQGLQFLFEYFSETQRNKGNFPGRFSGRQFSNSRSEMNVSTLELGDSALYLCASSRSGSPGDTQYFGPGTRLTVL.

Concerning this clone: Read coverage stops 3 residues before the CDR3 terminus; the germline J gene supplies the remainder. This chain uses TRBV20-1 with TRBJ1-6; 8 nucleotides align to TRBD1. The CDR3 sequence is 16 residues long. The V and J ends lost 7 bases and 9 bases, in that order; junction bases with no gene match: 17. Germline V gene sequence: CDR1 DFQATT, CDR2 SNEGSKA (reference sequence). This chain's CDR3 is CSGAKRRDRTRSPLHF. The CDR3 bases that were read are TGCAGTGGGGCCAAGAGACGGGACAGGACCCGTTCACCC.